This TCR beta chain was recovered during a study of identical twins. TCRdb independently ran MiXCR on the 5' RACE reads; one entry per CDR3 protein. Of 410,000 or so distinct CDR3 sequences listed, around 18% were seen once; the top ten hold roughly 12%. A word on this clonotype: Relative to the germline gene, one junction end is altered; a read error may explain this.

CDR1 and CDR2 (germline): SEHNR, FQNEAQ (reference sequence). The CDR3 has 14 residues. The chain is built from TRBV7-9 and TRBJ2-7; TRBD1 might be the D (6 bases). Sequenced: naive T cells sorted from blood. The receptor was derived from a man aged 45-65 years in good health. CDR3 nucleotide sequence: TGTGCCAGCACCTTAGGGACAAGCTCCTACGAGCAGTACTTC. It yields the protein CASTLGTSSYEQYF. Using reference TRBV7-9 and TRBJ2-7 for the parts outside the CDR3, the full variable domain is DTGVSQNPRHKITKRGQNVTFRCDPISEHNRLYWYRQTLGQGPEFLTYFQNEAQLEKSRLLSDRFSAERPKGSFSTLEIQRTEQGDSAMYLCASTLGTSSYEQYFGPGTRLTVT.